These 4 T cell receptor beta chains came from one sample sequenced in a study of siplizumab effects on memory and regulatory T cells. Clones were read by immunoSEQ multiplex PCR, and TCRdb kept only the in-frame ones, dropping some. The sample lists 85,000 or so clones, roughly 94% occurring once. The specimen was CD8+ T cells sorted from blood. The receptor set was obtained from a human donor in good health.

The chain is built from TRBV6-5 and TRBJ1-1, with no clear D. The CDR3 consists of 14 residues. Germline assignment: CDR1 MNHEY and CDR2 SVGAGI. V lost 5 bases, J lost 1 base, and 11 bases lay in between. CDR3 region: CASSVRSKNTEAFF. CDR3 DNA: TGTGCCAGCAGTGTAAGATCCAAGAACACTGAAGCTTTCTTT.

The chain is built from TRBV7-9 and TRBJ2-7; D is undetermined. Germline CDR1 is SEHNR and CDR2 is FQNEAQ (reference sequence). With 5 bases removed from V and 3 bases from J, the gap between germline ends came to 11 bases. The CDR3 spans 13 residues. The CDR3, as DNA: TGTGCCAGCAGCCCCCTCCACGGCTACGAGCAGTACTTC. The encoded protein is CASSPLHGYEQYF.

The chain joins TRBV25-1 to TRBJ1-1; perhaps TRBD1 as D (5 bases). This CDR3 has 13 residues. V lost 5 bases and J 1 base, leaving 8 bases between the germline ends. In germline, CDR1 is MGHDK, CDR2 SYGVNS. The CDR3 loop reads CASSPTGNTEAFF. CDR3 bases: TGTGCCAGCAGTCCCACAGGGAACACTGAAGCTTTCTTT.

V and J are TRBV10-2 and TRBJ2-3; TRBD2 agrees at 9 bases. The germline V gene has CDR1 WSHSY and CDR2 SAAADI. The CDR3 has 14 amino acids. The trim removed 5 bases at V and 5 bases at J, leaving 5 bases unmatched. The CDR3 DNA reads as TGCGCCAGCAGTCCCATAGCGGGGGAAGATACGCAGTATTTT. Amino acids: CASSPIAGEDTQYF.